This T cell receptor (beta chain) was sequenced during a study of technical replicates of blood from a few donors. From its first to its last residue, the CDR3 has 16 amino acids. Germline values: CDR1 MNHEY, CDR2 SMNVEV (reference sequence). Data came from immunoSEQ multiplex PCR; TCRdb stores just in-frame clones and leaves some out. The sample consists of about 15,000 clones, roughly 80% of them appearing once. Regarding this clone: The DNA is omitted, as the CDR3 cannot be located on it reliably, and the CDR3 follows TCRdb's listing.

The sequenced sample was PBMCs. The clonotype comes from a human donor in good health. This rearrangement joins TRBV27 to TRBJ2-1; no DNA check was done on the table's D call, TRBD2. The CDR3 loop is CASSSSGLRSYNEQFF.